This TCR beta chain appears in the sequencing data of a study of neoadjuvant anti-PD-1 for oral cavity cancer. No culture or expansion preceded analysis of these blood cells. CDR1 and CDR2 (germline): SGDLS, YYNGEE. The V and J ends lost 4 bases and 4 bases respectively, with 14 bases between them. CDR3 length: 14 amino acids. Only in-frame clones appear in the TCRdb table, and some are missing; sequencing was by immunoSEQ multiplex PCR. The sample holds 15,000 to 20,000 clones, about 70% seen once. V usage is TRBV9 and J usage is TRBJ1-1, with unresolved D. The receptor comes from a person aged 35-79 years with oral cavity squamous cell carcinoma. The material was PBMCs, obtained before nivolumab (anti-PD-1) treatment. For the CDR3, the DNA is TGTGCCAGCAGCATCAGCCAGGTGGGCACTGAAGCTTTCTTT. This gives the protein CASSISQVGTEAFF.